Detailed here is one T cell receptor (beta chain). Its target is unknown. This sample stems from a study of vaccination effects on CD4 cells after COVID-19. The V gene lost 6 bases and the J gene lost 1 base, with 9 bases spanning the gap. This CDR3 contains 14 residues. CDR1 SNHLY and CDR2 FYNNEI come from the germline V gene. Assay: immunoSEQ multiplex PCR; the TCRdb copy retains only in-frame clones and omits some. The table records approximately 54,000 clones, around 80% of them present only once. Sequencing was preceded by expansion of antigen-specific CD4+ T cells with viral peptide pools in the ViraFEST assay. CD4+ T cells were isolated after around 9 days of culture.

The specimen comprised CD4+ T cells from PBMCs cultured with HCoV-229E spike peptides, sampled before COVID-19 vaccination. This sequence originates from a human donor who received a COVID-19 vaccine. This chain connects TRBV2 to TRBJ2-2; D call uncertain. CDR3 DNA: TGTGCCAGCAGAGTAGACCTGAACACCGGGGAGCTGTTTTTT. Translated, it gives CASRVDLNTGELFF.